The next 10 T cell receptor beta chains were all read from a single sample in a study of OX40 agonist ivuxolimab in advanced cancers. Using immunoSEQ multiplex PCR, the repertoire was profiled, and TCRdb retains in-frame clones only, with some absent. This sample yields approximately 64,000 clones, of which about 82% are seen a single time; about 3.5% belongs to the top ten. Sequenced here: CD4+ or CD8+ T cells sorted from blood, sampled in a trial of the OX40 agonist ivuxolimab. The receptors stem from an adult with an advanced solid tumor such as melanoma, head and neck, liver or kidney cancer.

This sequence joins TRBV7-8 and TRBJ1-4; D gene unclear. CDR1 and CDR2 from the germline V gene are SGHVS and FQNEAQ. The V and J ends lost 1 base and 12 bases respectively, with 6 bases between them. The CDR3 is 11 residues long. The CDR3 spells CASSLGSELFF. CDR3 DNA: TGTGCCAGCAGCTTAGGGTCCGAACTGTTTTTT. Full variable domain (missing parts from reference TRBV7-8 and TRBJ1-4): GAGVSQSPRYKVAKRGQDVALRCDPISGHVSLFWYQQALGQGPEFLTYFQNEAQLDKSGLPSDRFFAERPEGSVSTLKIQRTQQEDSAVYLCASSLGSELFFGSGTQLSVL.

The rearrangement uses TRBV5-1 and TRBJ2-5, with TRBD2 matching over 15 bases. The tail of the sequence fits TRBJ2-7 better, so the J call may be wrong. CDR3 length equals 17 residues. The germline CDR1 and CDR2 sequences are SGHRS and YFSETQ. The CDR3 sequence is CASRGLAGGSSSYEQYF. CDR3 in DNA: TGCGCCAGCAGGGGACTAGCGGGAGGCAGTAGCTCCTACGAGCAGTACTTC.

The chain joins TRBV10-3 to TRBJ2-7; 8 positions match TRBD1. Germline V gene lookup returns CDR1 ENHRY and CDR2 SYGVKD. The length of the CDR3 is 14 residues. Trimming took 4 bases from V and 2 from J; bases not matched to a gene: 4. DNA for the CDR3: TGTGCCATCAGTGCCCAGGACAGGGCCTACGAGCAGTACTTC. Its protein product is CAISAQDRAYEQYF.

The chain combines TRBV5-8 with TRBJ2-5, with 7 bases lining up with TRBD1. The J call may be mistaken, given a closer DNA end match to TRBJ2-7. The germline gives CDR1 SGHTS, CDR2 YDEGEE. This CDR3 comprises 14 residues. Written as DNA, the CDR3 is TGTGCCAGCAGCTTGGTGGCAGGGGGCTACGAGCAGTACTTC. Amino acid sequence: CASSLVAGGYEQYF.

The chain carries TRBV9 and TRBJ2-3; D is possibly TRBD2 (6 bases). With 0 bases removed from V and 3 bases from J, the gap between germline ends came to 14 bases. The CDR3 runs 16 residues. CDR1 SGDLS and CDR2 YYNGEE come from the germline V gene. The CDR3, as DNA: TGTGCCAGCAGCGTAGGGGGGACTGCGGGGACAGATACGCAGTATTTT. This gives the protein CASSVGGTAGTDTQYF.

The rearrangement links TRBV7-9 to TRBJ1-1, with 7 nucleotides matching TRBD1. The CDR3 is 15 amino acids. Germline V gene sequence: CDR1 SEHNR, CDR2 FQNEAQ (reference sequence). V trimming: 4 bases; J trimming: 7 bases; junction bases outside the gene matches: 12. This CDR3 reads CASSSTEQGWVEAFF. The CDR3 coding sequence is TGTGCCAGCAGCTCCACAGAACAGGGGTGGGTTGAAGCTTTCTTT.

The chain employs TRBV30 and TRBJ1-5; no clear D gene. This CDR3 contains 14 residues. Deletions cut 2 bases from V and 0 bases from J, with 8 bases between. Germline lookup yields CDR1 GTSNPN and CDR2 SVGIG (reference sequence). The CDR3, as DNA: TGTGCCTGGAGTTTAGGGAGTAGCAATCAGCCCCAGCATTTT. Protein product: CAWSLGSSNQPQHF. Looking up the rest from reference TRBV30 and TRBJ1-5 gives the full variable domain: SQTIHQWPATLVQPVGSPLSLECTVEGTSNPNLYWYRQAAGRGLQLLFYSVGIGQISSEVPQNLSASRPQDRQFILSSKKLLLSDSGFYLCAWSLGSSNQPQHFGDGTRLSIL.

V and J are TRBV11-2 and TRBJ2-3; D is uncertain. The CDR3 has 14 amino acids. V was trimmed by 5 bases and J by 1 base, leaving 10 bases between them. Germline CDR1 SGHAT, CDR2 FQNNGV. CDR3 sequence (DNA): TGTGCCAGCAGCGCATACTGGGGCACAGATACGCAGTATTTT. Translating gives CASSAYWGTDTQYF. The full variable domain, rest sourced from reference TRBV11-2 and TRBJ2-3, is EAGVAQSPRYKIIEKRQSVAFWCNPISGHATLYWYQQILGQGPKLLIQFQNNGVVDDSQLPKDRFSAERLKGVDSTLKIQPAKLEDSAVYLCASSAYWGTDTQYFGPGTRLTVL.

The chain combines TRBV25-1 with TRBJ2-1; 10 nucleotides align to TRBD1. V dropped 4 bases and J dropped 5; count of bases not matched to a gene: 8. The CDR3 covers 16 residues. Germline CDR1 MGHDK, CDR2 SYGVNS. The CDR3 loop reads CASSARDRGPHNEQFF. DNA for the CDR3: TGTGCCAGCAGTGCTCGGGACAGGGGTCCCCACAATGAGCAGTTCTTC.

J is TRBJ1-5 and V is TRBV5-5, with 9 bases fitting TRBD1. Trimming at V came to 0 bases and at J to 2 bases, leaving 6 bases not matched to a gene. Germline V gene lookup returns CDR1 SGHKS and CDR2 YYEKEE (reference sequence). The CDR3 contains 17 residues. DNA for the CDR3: TGTGCCAGCAGCTTGGGGGACAGGGTAGGACGCAATCAGCCCCAGCATTTT. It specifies CASSLGDRVGRNQPQHF.